The clone carrying this T cell receptor beta chain has at least ten counts. Its target is unknown. This record comes from a study of blood T cells in healthy people across ages. Study-level points and caveats: Unknown donor CMV status possibly confounded expanded clonotype changes.

Next came a second PCR, run for roughly 6 to 11 cycles, which used a sample-barcoded 5' primer along with a J-beta primer mix. MiXCR was run by TCRdb on the 5' RACE reads, yielding one entry per CDR3 protein. This sample has about 770,000 distinct CDR3 sequences, with 44% found just once. Roughly 9.2 milliliters was the volume of peripheral blood drawn from each donor. Trimming removed 3 bases at V and 4 bases at J, with 7 bases between. The CDR3 totals 12 residues. Germline V gene data show CDR1 as SQVTM and CDR2 as ANQGSEA. Sequences were obtained from blood. The chain is built from TRBV29-1 and TRBJ2-1; TRBD1 might be the D (5 bases). The sequence derives from a man in his fifties or sixties in good health. The CDR3 sequence is CSVDRVYNEQFF. The CDR3 DNA reads TGCAGCGTTGACAGGGTATACAATGAGCAGTTCTTC.